This T cell receptor beta chain was sequenced in a study of cytomegalovirus exposure and HLA in healthy donors. 60 Vbeta and 13 Jbeta primers were used in PCR. Methods used by the authors: Later, roughly 86 million unique TCR beta chains were counted in an analysis, and around 11 million of them were shared. Sequencing used immunoSEQ multiplex PCR; TCRdb keeps in-frame clones, though not all of them. The DNA was the basis for D and trimming; V, J and clone size are from that table. The sample holds approximately 110,000 clones, around 78% seen once. CDR1 is MNHNS, CDR2 SASEGT, per germline. V was cut by 2 bases and J by 7 bases, with 17 bases left in between. This CDR3 has 15 residues. Sampled while nominally healthy, donors likely had unrecorded immune exposures. In the case of this clone: The antigen is not known.

The study, taken as a whole, reports: A later analysis associated around 17,000 TCR beta sequences with HLA alleles at a 0.05 false discovery rate. Looking again later, the authors saw that most CMV-associated TCR beta chains seemed HLA-restricted.

What was sequenced was PBMCs. The chain is built from TRBV6-1 and TRBJ1-2; possible D gene TRBD1, 5 bases. This receptor was obtained from a man aged 40-50 years in good health and CMV-seronegative. Here the CDR3 DNA reads TGTGCCAGCAGTGAACGTTGGGGGGGGTCGGCTGGCTACACCTTC. Amino acids: CASSERWGGSAGYTF.